This T cell receptor (beta chain) was identified during a study of T cell repertoires in cytomegalovirus infection. Study at large: The authors relied on CMV epitopes, both recently identified HLA-C-restricted and well-studied HLA-B-restricted. Shared public TCR beta signatures pointed to both CMV infection and a matching HLA type. Overall study findings and caveats: HLA-C-restricted, CMV-specific TCR beta clonotypes were dominant ex vivo.

V lost 1 base to trimming and J lost 6 bases, with 16 bases between them. Looked up from germline, CDR1 is WSHSY and CDR2 is SAAADI. The length of the CDR3 is 15 residues. The table lists this clonotype with a few counts. Antigen unknown. TCRdb re-derived calls from the reads in MiXCR, one entry per CDR3 protein. Here the sample spans hundreds of thousands of distinct CDR3 sequences, approximately 33% being singletons. The material was cultured CD8+ T cells from PBMCs, obtained from culture after CMV antigen stimulation. This chain uses TRBV10-2 with TRBJ2-7, with D possibly TRBD1 on 7 matching bases. This TCR came from a human donor in good health (CMV status not recorded). Some clones in this sample may be carry-over from other donors' samples. CDR3 residues: CASSELKQGRSEQYF. The CDR3 DNA reads as TGCGCCAGCAGTGAGTTAAAACAGGGGAGGAGCGAGCAGTACTTC.